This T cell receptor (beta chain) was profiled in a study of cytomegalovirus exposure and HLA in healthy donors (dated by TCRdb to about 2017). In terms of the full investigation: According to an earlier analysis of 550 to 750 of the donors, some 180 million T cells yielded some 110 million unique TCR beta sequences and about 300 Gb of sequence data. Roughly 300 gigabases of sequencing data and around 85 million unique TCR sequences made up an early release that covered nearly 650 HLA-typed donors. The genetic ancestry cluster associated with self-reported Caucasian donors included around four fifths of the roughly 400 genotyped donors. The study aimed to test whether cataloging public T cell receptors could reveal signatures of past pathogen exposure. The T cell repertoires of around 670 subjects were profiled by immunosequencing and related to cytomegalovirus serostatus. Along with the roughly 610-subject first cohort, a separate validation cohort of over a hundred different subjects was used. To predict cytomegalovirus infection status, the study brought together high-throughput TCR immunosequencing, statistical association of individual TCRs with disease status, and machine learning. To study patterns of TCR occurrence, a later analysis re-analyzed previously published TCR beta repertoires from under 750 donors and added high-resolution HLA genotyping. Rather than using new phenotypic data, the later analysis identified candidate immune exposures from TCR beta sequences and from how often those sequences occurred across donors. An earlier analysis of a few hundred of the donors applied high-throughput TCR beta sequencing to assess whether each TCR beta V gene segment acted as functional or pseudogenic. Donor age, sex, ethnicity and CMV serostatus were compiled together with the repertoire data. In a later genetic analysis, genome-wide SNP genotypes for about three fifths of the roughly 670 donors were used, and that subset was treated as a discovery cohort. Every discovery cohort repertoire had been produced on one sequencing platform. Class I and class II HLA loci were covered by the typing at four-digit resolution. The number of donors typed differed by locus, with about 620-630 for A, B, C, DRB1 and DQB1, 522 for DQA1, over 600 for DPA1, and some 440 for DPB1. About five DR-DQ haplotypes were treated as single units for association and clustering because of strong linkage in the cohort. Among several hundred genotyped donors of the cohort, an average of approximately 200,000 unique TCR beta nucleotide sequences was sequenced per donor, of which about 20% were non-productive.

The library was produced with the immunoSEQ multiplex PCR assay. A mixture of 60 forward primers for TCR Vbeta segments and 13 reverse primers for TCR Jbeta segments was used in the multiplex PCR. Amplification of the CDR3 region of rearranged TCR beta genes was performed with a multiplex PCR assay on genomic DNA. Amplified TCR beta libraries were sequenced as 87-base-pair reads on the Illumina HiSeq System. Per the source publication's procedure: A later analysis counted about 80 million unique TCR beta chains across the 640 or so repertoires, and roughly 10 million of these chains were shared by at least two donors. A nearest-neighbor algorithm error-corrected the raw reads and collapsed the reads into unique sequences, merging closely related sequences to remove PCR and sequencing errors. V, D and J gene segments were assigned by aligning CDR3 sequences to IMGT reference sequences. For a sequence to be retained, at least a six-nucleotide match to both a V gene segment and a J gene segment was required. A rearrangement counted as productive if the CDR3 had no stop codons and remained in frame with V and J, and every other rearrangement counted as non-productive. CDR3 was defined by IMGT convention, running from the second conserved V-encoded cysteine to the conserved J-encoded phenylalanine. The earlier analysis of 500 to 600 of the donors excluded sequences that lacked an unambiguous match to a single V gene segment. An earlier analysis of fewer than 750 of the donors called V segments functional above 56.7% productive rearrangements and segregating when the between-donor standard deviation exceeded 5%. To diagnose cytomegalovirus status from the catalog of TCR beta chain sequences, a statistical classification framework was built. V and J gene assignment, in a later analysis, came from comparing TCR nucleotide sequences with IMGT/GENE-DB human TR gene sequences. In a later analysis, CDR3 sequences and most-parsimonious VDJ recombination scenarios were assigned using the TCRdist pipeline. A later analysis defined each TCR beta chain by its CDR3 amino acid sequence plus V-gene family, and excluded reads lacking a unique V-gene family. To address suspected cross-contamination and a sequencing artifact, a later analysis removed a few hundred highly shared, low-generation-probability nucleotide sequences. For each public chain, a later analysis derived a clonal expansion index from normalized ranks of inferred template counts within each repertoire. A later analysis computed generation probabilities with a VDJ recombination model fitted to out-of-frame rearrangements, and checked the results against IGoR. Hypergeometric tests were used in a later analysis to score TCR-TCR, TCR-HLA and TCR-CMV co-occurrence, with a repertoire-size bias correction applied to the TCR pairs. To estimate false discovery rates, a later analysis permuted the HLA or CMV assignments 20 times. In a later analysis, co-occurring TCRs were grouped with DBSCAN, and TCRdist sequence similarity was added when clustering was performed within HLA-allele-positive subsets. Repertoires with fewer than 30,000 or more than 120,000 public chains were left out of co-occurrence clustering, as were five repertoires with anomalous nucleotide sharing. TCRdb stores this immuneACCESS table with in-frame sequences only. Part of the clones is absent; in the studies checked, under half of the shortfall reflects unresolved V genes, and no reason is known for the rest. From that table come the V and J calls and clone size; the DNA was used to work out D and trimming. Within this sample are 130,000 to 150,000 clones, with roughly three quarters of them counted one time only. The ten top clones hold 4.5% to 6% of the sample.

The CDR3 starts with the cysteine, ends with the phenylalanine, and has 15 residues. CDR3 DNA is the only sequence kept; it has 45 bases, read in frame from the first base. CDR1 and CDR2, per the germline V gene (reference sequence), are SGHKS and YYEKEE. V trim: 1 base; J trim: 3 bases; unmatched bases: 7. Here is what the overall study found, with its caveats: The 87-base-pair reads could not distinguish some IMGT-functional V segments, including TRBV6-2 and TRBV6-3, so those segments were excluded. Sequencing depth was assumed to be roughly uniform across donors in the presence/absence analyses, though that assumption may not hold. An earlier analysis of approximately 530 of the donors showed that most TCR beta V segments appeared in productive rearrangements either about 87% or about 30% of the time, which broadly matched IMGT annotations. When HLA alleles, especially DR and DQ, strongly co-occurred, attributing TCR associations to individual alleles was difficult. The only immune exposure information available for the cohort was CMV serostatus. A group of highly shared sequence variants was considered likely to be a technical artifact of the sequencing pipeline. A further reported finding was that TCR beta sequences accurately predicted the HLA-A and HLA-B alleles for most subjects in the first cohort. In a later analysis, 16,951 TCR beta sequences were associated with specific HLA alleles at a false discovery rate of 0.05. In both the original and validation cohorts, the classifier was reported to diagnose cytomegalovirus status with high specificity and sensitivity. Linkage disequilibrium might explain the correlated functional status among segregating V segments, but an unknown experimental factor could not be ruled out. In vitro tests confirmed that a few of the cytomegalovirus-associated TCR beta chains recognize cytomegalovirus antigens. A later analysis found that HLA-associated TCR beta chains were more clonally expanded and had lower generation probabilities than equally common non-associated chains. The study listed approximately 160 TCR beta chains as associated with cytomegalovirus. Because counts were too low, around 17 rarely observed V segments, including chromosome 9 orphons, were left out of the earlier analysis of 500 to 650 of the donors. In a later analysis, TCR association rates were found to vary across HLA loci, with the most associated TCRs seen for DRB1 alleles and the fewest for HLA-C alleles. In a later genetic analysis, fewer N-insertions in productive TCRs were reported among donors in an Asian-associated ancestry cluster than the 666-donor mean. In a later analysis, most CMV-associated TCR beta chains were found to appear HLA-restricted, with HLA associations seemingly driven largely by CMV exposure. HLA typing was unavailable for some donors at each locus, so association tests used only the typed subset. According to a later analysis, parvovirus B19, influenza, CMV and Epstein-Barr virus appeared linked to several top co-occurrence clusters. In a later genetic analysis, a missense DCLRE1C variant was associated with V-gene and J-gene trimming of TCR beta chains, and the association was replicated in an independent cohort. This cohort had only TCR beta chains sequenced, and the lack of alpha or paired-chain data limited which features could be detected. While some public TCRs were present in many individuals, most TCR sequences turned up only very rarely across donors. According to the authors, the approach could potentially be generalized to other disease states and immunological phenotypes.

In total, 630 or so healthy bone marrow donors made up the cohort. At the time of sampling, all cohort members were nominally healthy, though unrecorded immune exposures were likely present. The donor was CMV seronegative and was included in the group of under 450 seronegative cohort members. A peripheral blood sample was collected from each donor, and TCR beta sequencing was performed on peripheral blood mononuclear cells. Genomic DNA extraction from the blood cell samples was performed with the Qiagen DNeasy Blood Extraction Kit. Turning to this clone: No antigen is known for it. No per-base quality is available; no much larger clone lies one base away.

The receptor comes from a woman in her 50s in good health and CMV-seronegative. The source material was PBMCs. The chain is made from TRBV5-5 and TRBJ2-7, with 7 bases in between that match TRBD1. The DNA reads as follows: TGTGCCAGCAGCTTGAACAGGGGAGTCGGCTACGAGCAGTACTTC. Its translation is CASSLNRGVGYEQYF.